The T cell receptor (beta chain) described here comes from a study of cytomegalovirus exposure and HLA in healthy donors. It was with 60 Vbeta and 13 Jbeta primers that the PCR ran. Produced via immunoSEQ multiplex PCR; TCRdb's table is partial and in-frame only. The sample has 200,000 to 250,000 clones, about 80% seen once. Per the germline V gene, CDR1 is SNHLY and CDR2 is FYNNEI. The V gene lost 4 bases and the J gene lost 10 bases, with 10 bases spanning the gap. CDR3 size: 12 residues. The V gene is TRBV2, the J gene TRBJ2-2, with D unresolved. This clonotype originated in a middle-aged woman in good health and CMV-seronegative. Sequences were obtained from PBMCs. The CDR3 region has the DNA TGTGCCAGCAGTGTTTTCGCGTTGGAGCTGTTTTTT. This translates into CASSVFALELFF.